This T cell receptor (beta chain) was identified during a study of T-cell reconstitution after alpha-beta-depleted transplantation in children. This clonotype was seen at least ten times. No antigen is known for it. Preparation of the TCRbeta library was carried out with unique molecular identifiers. Each CDR3 protein gets one entry after TCRdb re-called the PCR reads with MiXCR. Of about 170,000 distinct CDR3 sequences in the sample, 8.5% to 14% are singletons; the top ten hold approximately 13%. Study results and caveats: T cells produced anew were the main source of T-cell counts and diversity one year after transplant.

The sequence came from a boy aged 2 to 10 with acute myeloid leukemia, due to receive a stem cell transplant. The material sequenced was PBMCs, taken before TCRalphabeta/CD19-depleted stem cell transplant.

The CDR3 region is CASSLTGGADTQYF. The CDR3 nucleotides read TGTGCCAGCAGCTTAACAGGGGGCGCAGATACGCAGTATTTT. This chain joins TRBV7-3 and TRBJ2-3; 7 positions match TRBD1. Per germline, CDR1 SGHTA and CDR2 FQGTGA. The V and J ends lost 0 bases and 4 bases, in that order; junction bases with no gene match: 1. CDR3 size: 14 residues.